The clone carrying this T cell receptor beta chain came up many times. The TCR beta CDR3 regions underwent amplification from RNA transcripts. Second-round multiplex PCR came after first-round RT-PCR with HTBI primers. Each CDR3 protein is one row after TCRdb ran MiXCR on the multiplex PCR reads. The sample shows some 360,000 distinct CDR3 sequences, 15% to 20% of them seen only once. The data derive from a study of Graves' ophthalmopathy and Graves' hyperthyroidism. Overall study: There was a collection of peripheral blood at initial diagnosis, before any treatment.

The receptor's source is an adult woman with stable Graves' hyperthyroidism. Source material: peripheral blood.

This CDR3 is CSVEVGGSNQPQHF. The CDR3 DNA reads TGCAGCGTTGAAGTAGGTGGTAGCAATCAGCCCCAGCATTTT. This chain joins TRBV29-1 and TRBJ1-5; no clear D. V gave up 1 base and J gave up 0 bases, with 7 bases separating them. Germline loops: CDR1 SQVTM, CDR2 ANQGSEA. The CDR3 is made up of 14 amino acids.